The entry that follows covers one T cell receptor (beta chain) sequence. Its antigen is not identified. This sample was taken from a study of cytomegalovirus exposure and HLA in healthy donors. Whole-study findings and limits: The presence/absence work took it that sequencing depth was about the same across donors. Later analysis suggested links between common viral pathogens and several top significant clusters. A later analysis associated 15,000 to 20,000 TCR beta sequences with HLA alleles at a 0.05 false discovery rate. In a later analysis, HLA-C alleles had the fewest associated TCRs, DRB1 alleles the most.

Primers: 60 Vbeta forward and 13 Jbeta reverse. Sequencing used immunoSEQ multiplex PCR; TCRdb keeps in-frame clones, though not all of them. The sample consists of some 200,000 clones, approximately 88% of them appearing once. J lost 1 base, V lost 10 bases, and 5 bases had no gene match. The CDR3 sequence is 13 residues long. Germline V gene data show CDR1 as SNHLY and CDR2 as FYNNEI. The TCR sequence derives from a woman aged 50 to 60 in good health and CMV-seropositive. The V call is TRBV2, the J call TRBJ1-1, with 8 positions matching TRBD1. Sequencing was done on a sample of PBMCs. For the CDR3, the DNA is TGTGCCATCCAGGACAGGGAGAACACTGAAGCTTTCTTT. It yields the protein CAIQDRENTEAFF.